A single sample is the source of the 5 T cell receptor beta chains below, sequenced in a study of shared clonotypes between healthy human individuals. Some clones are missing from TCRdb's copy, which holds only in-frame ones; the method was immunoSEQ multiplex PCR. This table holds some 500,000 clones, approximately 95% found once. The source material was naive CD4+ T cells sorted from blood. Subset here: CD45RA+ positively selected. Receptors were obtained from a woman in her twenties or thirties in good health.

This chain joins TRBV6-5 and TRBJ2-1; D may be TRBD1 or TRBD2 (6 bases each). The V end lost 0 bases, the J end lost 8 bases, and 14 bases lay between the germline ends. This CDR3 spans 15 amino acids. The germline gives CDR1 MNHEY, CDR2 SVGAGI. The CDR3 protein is CASSYSITRGDEQFF. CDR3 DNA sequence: TGTGCCAGCAGTTACTCGATTACTAGGGGGGATGAGCAGTTCTTC.

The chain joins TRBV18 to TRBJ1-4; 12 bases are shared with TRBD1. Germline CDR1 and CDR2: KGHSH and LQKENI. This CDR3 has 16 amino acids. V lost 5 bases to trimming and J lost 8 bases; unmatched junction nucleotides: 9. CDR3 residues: CASSNPTGTGGEKLFF. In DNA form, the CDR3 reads TGTGCCAGCTCAAACCCTACCGGGACAGGGGGCGAAAAACTGTTTTTT.

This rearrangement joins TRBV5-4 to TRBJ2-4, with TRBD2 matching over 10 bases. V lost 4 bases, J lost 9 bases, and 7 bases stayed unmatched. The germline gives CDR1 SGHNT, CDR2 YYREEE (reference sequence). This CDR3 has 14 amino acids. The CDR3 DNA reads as TGTGCCAGCAGCACAAAGCGGGAGGGGGTCATTCAGTACTTC. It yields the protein CASSTKREGVIQYF.

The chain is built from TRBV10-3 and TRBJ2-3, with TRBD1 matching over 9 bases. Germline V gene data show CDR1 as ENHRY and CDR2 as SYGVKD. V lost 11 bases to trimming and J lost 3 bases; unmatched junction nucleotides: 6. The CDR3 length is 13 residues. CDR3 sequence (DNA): TGTGCCGGCCGGGACAGGGAGACAGATACGCAGTATTTT. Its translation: CAGRDRETDTQYF.

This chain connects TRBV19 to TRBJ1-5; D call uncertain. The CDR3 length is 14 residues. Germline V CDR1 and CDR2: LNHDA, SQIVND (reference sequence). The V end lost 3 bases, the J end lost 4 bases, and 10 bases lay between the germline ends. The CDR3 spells CASSIETTNQPQHF. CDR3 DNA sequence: TGTGCCAGTAGTATCGAGACGACTAATCAGCCCCAGCATTTT.